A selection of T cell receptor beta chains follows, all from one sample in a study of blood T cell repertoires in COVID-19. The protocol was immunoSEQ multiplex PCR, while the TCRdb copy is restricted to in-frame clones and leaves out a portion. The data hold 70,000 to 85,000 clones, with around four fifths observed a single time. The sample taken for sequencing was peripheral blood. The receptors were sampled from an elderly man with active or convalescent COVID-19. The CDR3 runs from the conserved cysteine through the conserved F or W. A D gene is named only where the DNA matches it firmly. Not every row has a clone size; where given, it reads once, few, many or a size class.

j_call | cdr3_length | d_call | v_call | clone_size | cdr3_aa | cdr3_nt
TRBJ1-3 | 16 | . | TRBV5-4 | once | CASSLDGVGSGNTIYF | TGTGCCAGCAGCTTGGACGGGGTCGGCTCTGGAAACACCATATATTTT
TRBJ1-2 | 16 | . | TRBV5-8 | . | CASSLDGTSLLYGYTF | TGTGCCAGCAGCCTGGATGGGACATCACTTCTCTATGGCTACACCTTC
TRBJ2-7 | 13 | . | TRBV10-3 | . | CAIRQAHSYEQYF | TGTGCCATCAGGCAGGCGCACTCCTACGAGCAGTACTTC
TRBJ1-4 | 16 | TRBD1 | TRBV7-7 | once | CASSQGTGDKNEKLFF | TGTGCCAGCAGCCAGGGGACAGGAGACAAAAATGAAAAACTGTTTTTT
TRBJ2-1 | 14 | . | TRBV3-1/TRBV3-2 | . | CATQQAASVGEQFF | TGTGCCACCCAACAGGCGGCGTCGGTCGGTGAGCAGTTCTTC
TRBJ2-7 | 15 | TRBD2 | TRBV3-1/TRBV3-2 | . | CASSGGLAGVYEQYF | TGTGCCAGCAGCGGTGGACTAGCGGGGGTTTACGAGCAGTACTTC
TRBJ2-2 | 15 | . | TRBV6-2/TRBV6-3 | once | CASSYGAVGTGELFF | TGTGCCAGCAGTTATGGGGCGGTGGGCACCGGGGAGCTGTTTTTT
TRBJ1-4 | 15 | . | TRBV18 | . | CASSPRGGPNEKLFF | TGTGCCAGCTCACCCCGGGGAGGGCCTAATGAAAAACTGTTTTTT
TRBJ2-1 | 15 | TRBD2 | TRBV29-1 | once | CSWTSGSRSYNEQFF | TGCAGCTGGACTAGCGGGAGTCGGTCCTACAATGAGCAGTTCTTC
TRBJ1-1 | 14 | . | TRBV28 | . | CASSPPTGNTEAFF | TGTGCCAGCAGTCCCCCCACAGGGAACACTGAAGCTTTCTTT
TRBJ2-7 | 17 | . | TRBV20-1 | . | CSASRGSGGSWKYEQYF | TGCAGTGCTAGTAGGGGGTCCGGGGGGAGTTGGAAATACGAGCAGTACTTC
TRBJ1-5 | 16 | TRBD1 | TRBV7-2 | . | CASSPEGTGVHQPQHF | TGTGCCAGCAGCCCAGAAGGAACAGGGGTCCATCAGCCCCAGCATTTT